The 26 T cell receptor beta chains in this list originate from one sample, sequenced in a study of OX40 agonist ivuxolimab in advanced cancers. TCRdb's table, derived via immunoSEQ multiplex PCR, lists solely in-frame clones and lacks some. The sample records some 20,000 clones, less than 85% being singletons. The starting material was CD4+ or CD8+ T cells sorted from blood, obtained in a trial of the OX40 agonist ivuxolimab. Receptors were obtained from an adult with an advanced solid tumor such as melanoma, head and neck, liver or kidney cancer.

The chain is built from TRBV7-9 and TRBJ1-2; a weak D match, TRBD1 (5 bases). CDR1 is SEHNR, CDR2 FQNEAQ, per germline (reference sequence). The CDR3 loop spans 16 amino acids. V lost 1 base, J lost 4 bases, and 16 bases lay in between. The CDR3 reads CASSLDSQGDFYGYTF. CDR3 coding DNA: TGTGCCAGCAGCTTAGATAGTCAAGGGGACTTCTATGGCTACACCTTC.

This rearrangement joins TRBV9 to TRBJ2-5; either TRBD1 or TRBD2 may fit D (6 bases each). The length of the CDR3 is 14 residues. CDR1 is SGDLS and CDR2 is YYNGEE in the germline V gene. Trimming removed 2 bases from V and 5 bases from J, with 13 bases in between. CDR3 coding DNA: TGTGCCAGCAGCGTTTCCCAAGGGGGGGAGACCCAGTACTTC. Translated, it gives CASSVSQGGETQYF.

V usage is TRBV4-3 and J usage is TRBJ1-6, with 8 bases matching TRBD1. After removal of 2 bases from V and 6 bases from J, the junction contained 6 bases not matched to a gene. The CDR3 is 16 residues long. In germline, CDR1 is LGHNA, CDR2 YSLEER. The CDR3 DNA reads as TGCGCCAGCAGCCAAACGGGTGGACAGGGTAATTCACCCCTCCACTTT. This sequence encodes CASSQTGGQGNSPLHF.

The V and J genes are TRBV5-1 and TRBJ2-7, with 7 bases matching TRBD2. Germline V lookup: CDR1 SGHRS, CDR2 YFSETQ. The CDR3 extends over 14 amino acids. V shed 4 bases and J 2 bases; nucleotides not matched to a gene: 6. The CDR3 spells CASSPASGAYEQYF. The CDR3 nucleotides read TGCGCCAGCAGCCCGGCCAGCGGGGCCTACGAGCAGTACTTC.

The genes are TRBV27 and TRBJ2-7; 9 positions agree with TRBD1. The CDR3 contains 15 residues. Trimming at V came to 5 bases and at J to 2 bases, leaving 7 bases not matched to a gene. Germline V gene data show CDR1 as MNHEY and CDR2 as SMNVEV (reference sequence). The CDR3 DNA follows: TGTGCCAGCAGTCCAAACAGGGGGCCAGCCTACGAGCAGTACTTC. Its translation is CASSPNRGPAYEQYF.

This clone was seen more than once but under ten times. The CDR3 protein is CASILRGSTTDTQYF. The DNA for the CDR3 is TGTGCCAGCATTTTGCGGGGTTCAACCACAGATACGCAGTATTTT. The chain recombines TRBV6-1 with TRBJ2-3; perhaps TRBD2 as D (6 bases). CDR3 length equals 15 residues. The germline V and J ends were trimmed by 7 bases and 2 bases, with 16 bases remaining between them. Germline loops: CDR1 MNHNS, CDR2 SASEGT.

The CDR3 coding sequence is TGTGCCAGCAGCCGGGGCAACTATGGCTACACCTTC. It specifies CASSRGNYGYTF. The chain is built from TRBV7-9 and TRBJ1-2, with D possibly TRBD1 on 5 matching bases. Germline CDR1 is SEHNR and CDR2 is FQNEAQ (reference sequence). Trimming cost V 5 bases and J 2 bases, with 6 bases left between them. The length of the CDR3 is 12 residues.

The V gene is TRBV28, the J gene TRBJ2-1; D gene unclear. This CDR3 has 12 amino acids. The germline V gene encodes CDR1 MDHEN and CDR2 SYDVKM. Trimming took 8 bases from V and 6 from J, leaving 11 bases between them. CDR3 sequence (DNA): TGTGCCAGCCGTACCCCGAGCAATGAGCAGTTCTTC. It specifies CASRTPSNEQFF. Full variable domain (outside the CDR3, taken from reference TRBV28 and TRBJ2-1): DVKVTQSSRYLVKRTGEKVFLECVQDMDHENMFWYRQDPGLGLRLIYFSYDVKMKEKGDIPEGYSVSREKKERFSLILESASTNQTSMYLCASRTPSNEQFFGPGTRLTVL.

The chain links TRBV4-3 to TRBJ1-2; no clear D gene. This CDR3 has 15 amino acids. Germline V lookup: CDR1 LGHNA, CDR2 YSLEER. Trimming shortened V by 0 bases and J by 2 bases, and 10 bases separated the two germline ends. The CDR3 DNA sequence: TGCGCCAGCAGCCAAGATCTGTCGGGGAACTATGGCTACACCTTC. The encoded protein is CASSQDLSGNYGYTF.

V is TRBV5-5 and J is TRBJ2-7; TRBD1 might be the D (6 bases). The V end was cut by 4 bases, the J end by 0 bases, with 17 bases between. Per the germline V gene, CDR1 is SGHKS and CDR2 is YYEKEE (reference sequence). CDR3 length: 16 amino acids. For the CDR3, the DNA is TGTGCCAGCAGCGGGACACTCTTCGGGGACTCCTACGAGCAGTACTTC. Protein product: CASSGTLFGDSYEQYF.

The genes are TRBV5-5 and TRBJ1-1, with 7 nucleotides matching TRBD1. The CDR3 totals 15 residues. Germline lookup yields CDR1 SGHKS and CDR2 YYEKEE (reference sequence). V lost 0 bases and J lost 4; bases outside the gene matches: 6. CDR3 region: CASSLGPAGGTEAFF. CDR3 sequence (DNA): TGTGCCAGCAGCTTGGGACCGGCAGGGGGCACTGAAGCTTTCTTT.

This chain joins TRBV5-6 and TRBJ2-2; D unclear. This CDR3 is 13 amino acids long. Germline V gene sequence: CDR1 SGHDT, CDR2 YYEEEE. The V end was cut by 0 bases, the J end by 1 base, with 1 base between. The DNA of the CDR3 is TGTGCCAGCAGCTTGGTGAACACCGGGGAGCTGTTTTTT. This gives the protein CASSLVNTGELFF.

There are a few counts of this clone. Germline and junction disagree at one end, which may indicate a read error. The chain is built from TRBV6-4 and TRBJ2-3; TRBD2 agrees at 10 bases. Germline V gene data show CDR1 as MRHNA and CDR2 as SNTAGT. The length of the CDR3 is 14 residues. The CDR3 sequence is CATSASGSTDTQYF. As DNA, the CDR3 is TGTGCCACCAGTGCTAGCGGGAGTACAGATACGCAGTATTTT.

V is TRBV21-1 and J is TRBJ2-1; the DNA was not compared with TRBD2, the D call given in the table. TRBV21-1 constitutes a pseudogene. The CDR3 sequence is 18 residues long. The CDR3 nucleotides read TGTGCCAGCAGCAAAACGTCGGCTAGCGGACAGCTTTACAATGAGCAGTTCTTC. Translating gives CASSKTSASGQLYNEQFF.

V and J are TRBV7-6 and TRBJ2-7, with 9 positions matching TRBD1. With V trimmed by 5 bases and J by 5 bases, 7 bases remained unmatched. Germline V gives CDR1 SGHVS, CDR2 FNYEAQ. The CDR3 contains 14 residues. CDR3 protein: CASSKGQGGHEQYF. As DNA, the CDR3 is TGTGCCAGCAGCAAGGGACAGGGAGGCCACGAGCAGTACTTC.

The V gene is TRBV7-3, the J gene TRBJ2-3; TRBD2 is a possible D gene (6 bases). V was clipped by 2 bases and J by 3 bases, with 12 bases between them. The length of the CDR3 is 15 residues. CDR1 is SGHTA and CDR2 is FQGTGA in the germline V gene. The CDR3 sequence is CASSLLGGRTDTQYF. CDR3 sequence (DNA): TGTGCCAGCAGCTTATTGGGGGGTAGGACAGATACGCAGTATTTT.

The chain is built from TRBV9 and TRBJ2-5; either TRBD1 or TRBD2 may fit D (5 bases each). V shed 4 bases and J shed 7 bases, with 14 bases lying between them. Germline V gives CDR1 SGDLS, CDR2 YYNGEE. The CDR3 sequence is 13 residues long. The CDR3 protein is CASSLENGGTQYF. CDR3 bases: TGTGCCAGCAGCCTCGAAAATGGGGGGACCCAGTACTTC.

The genes are TRBV7-3 and TRBJ2-7; 7 nucleotides align to TRBD1. CDR3 length equals 13 residues. V shed 1 base and J 6 bases; nucleotides not matched to a gene: 3. CDR1 SGHTA and CDR2 FQGTGA come from the germline V gene. CDR3 DNA: TGTGCCAGCAGCTTAATAGGGGGCGTCGAGCAGTACTTC. It encodes CASSLIGGVEQYF.

The CDR3 nucleotides are TGTGCCAGCAGCTTAGGAGGGGAGCCTGAAGCTTTCTTT. Translated: CASSLGGEPEAFF. The V call is TRBV7-9, the J call TRBJ1-1, with D possibly matching TRBD1 (5 bases). Trimming pared 1 base from V and 6 bases from J, leaving 9 bases between. The CDR3 has 13 residues. The germline gives CDR1 SEHNR, CDR2 FQNEAQ (reference sequence).

This clone was recorded a few times. The chain recombines TRBV5-4 with TRBJ2-3, with 9 bases aligning to TRBD1. J lost 4 bases, V lost 5 bases, and 5 bases had no gene match. Germline CDR1 is SGHNT and CDR2 is YYREEE (reference sequence). CDR3 length: 14 residues. DNA of the CDR3: TGTGCCAGCAGGGTCCGGGACAGGGCAGATACGCAGTATTTT. Its protein is CASRVRDRADTQYF.

J is TRBJ1-2 and V is TRBV29-1, with D perhaps TRBD1 (5 bases). Trimming left V 4 bases short and J 4 bases short, with 10 bases between. CDR3 length equals 12 residues. In germline, CDR1 is SQVTM, CDR2 ANQGSEA. As DNA, the CDR3 is TGCAGCGTTGTGGGTGACAGCTATGGCTACACCTTC. This gives the protein CSVVGDSYGYTF.

The V call is TRBV4-1, the J call TRBJ2-7, with D uncertain. Germline-derived CDR1 and CDR2 are MGHRA and YSYEKL. CDR3 length: 13 residues. V was shortened by 1 base and J by 3 bases, with 7 bases between the two germline ends. The CDR3 coding sequence is TGCGCCAGCAGCCAAGCGGTGGGCTACGAGCAGTACTTC. Amino acids: CASSQAVGYEQYF.

CDR3 nucleotides: TGTGCCAGCAGCGTCTCCTTTCCCGATGAGCAGTTCTTC. Translated, it gives CASSVSFPDEQFF. V gene TRBV9 combines with J gene TRBJ2-1; D unclear. Germline V gene lookup returns CDR1 SGDLS and CDR2 YYNGEE. V was shortened by 2 bases and J by 8 bases, with 11 bases between the two germline ends. CDR3 length equals 13 residues.

V usage is TRBV4-1 and J usage is TRBJ2-7, with 11 bases matching TRBD1. The CDR3 contains 19 residues. With 4 bases clipped from V and 5 bases from J, the junction kept 19 bases outside the gene matches. Germline CDR1 reads MGHRA; CDR2 reads YSYEKL. The CDR3 spells CASSPVGTGGTWPSDEQYF. The CDR3 nucleotides are TGCGCCAGCAGCCCAGTTGGGACAGGGGGGACCTGGCCCTCGGACGAGCAGTACTTC.

There are a few counts of this clone. The rearrangement links TRBV19 to TRBJ2-1; D tentatively reads TRBD1 or TRBD2 (6 bases each). The CDR3 runs 15 residues. V lost 3 bases and J 6 bases, leaving 15 bases between the germline ends. Germline assignment: CDR1 LNHDA and CDR2 SQIVND (reference sequence). The CDR3 reads CASSMGQGTSNEQFF. The CDR3 nucleotides are TGTGCCAGTAGTATGGGGCAGGGGACTTCCAATGAGCAGTTCTTC.

The CDR3 protein is CASSQDPNTGELFF. In DNA, the CDR3 is TGTGCCAGCAGCCAAGACCCTAACACCGGGGAGCTGTTTTTT. The rearrangement links TRBV14 to TRBJ2-2, with D uncertain. Germline V gene lookup returns CDR1 SGHDN and CDR2 FVKESK. V was trimmed by 0 bases and J by 2 bases, leaving 4 bases between them. CDR3 length: 14 amino acids.